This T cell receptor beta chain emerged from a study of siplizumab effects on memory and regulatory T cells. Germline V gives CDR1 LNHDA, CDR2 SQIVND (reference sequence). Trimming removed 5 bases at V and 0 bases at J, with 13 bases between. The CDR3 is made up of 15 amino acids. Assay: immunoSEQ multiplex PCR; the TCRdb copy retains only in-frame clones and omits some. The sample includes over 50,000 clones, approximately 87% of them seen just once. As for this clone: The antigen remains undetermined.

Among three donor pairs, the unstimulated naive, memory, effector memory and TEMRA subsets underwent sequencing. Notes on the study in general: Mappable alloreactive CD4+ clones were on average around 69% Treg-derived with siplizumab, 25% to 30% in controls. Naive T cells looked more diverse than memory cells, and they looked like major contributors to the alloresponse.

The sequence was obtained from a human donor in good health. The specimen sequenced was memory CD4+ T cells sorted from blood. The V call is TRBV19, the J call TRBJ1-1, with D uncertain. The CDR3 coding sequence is TGTGCCAGTAGTCGGTCTGATTTGATGAACACTGAAGCTTTCTTT. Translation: CASSRSDLMNTEAFF.